A single T cell receptor (beta chain) is shown here with its context. A few counts support this clone. Its specific antigen is unknown. No clone much larger than this one lies a single base away; base qualities are absent. Participants in the prospective study were enrolled through a virtual design, were aged roughly 18 to 100 years, and lived in some 24 United States geographic areas. Cohort assignment in the prospective study relied on participant-reported clinical history from a screening survey and a study questionnaire. Recovered participants in ImmuneRACE Cohort 3 were defined by two consecutive negative NP/OP PCR tests, clearance by a healthcare professional, or resolution of symptoms. In the prospective study, mobile phlebotomists collected whole blood, serum and a nasopharyngeal or oropharyngeal swab from each participant. Additional blood draws and questionnaires over an approximately two-month period could optionally be provided by prospective study participants. Before DNA extraction, prospective study blood samples were shipped either frozen or at room temperature.

This entry comes from a study of blood T cell repertoires in COVID-19 (dated by TCRdb to about 2020). Context from the whole study: Collaborator samples came from the United States, Italy and Spain and covered acute and convalescent phases of COVID-19. Samples were obtained from the ongoing ImmuneRACE study (first 160 participants) and from over 1,000 subjects provided by 6 global collaborators. The prospective study material was composed of cDNA or gDNA derived from T cells, B-cell-depleted T cells, or PBMCs. A de-identified subject ID, COVID-19 status, age in years and sex were almost always included in the sample metadata. A freely available public database, intended as a resource for researchers studying the immune response to SARS-CoV-2, is where the repertoires were released. HLA class I and class II types, where available, came from metadata supplied by the sample provider rather than from assay-based typing. Deeply sampled blood TCRbeta repertoires from subjects exposed to, actively infected with, or recovered from COVID-19 were included in the dataset. The paper's findings and limits, for the study overall: The quantity of clinical and demographic metadata differed by source and by participant and was supplied without curation.

Germline trimming: 6 bases from V, 3 bases from J; junction bases outside gene matches: 11. CDR1 and CDR2, looked up from the germline V gene (reference sequence), are MNHEY and SMNVEV. The CDR3, cysteine through phenylalanine, is 15 amino acids long. Just the 45-base CDR3 DNA is kept, in frame starting at base 1. The immunoSEQ Assay, a bias-controlled multiplex PCR, was used to amplify TCRbeta CDR3 regions from genomic DNA. From the authors' description of their analysis: The number of nucleated cells in each sample was estimated by amplification of reference gene primers within the assay. Sequence reads were collapsed and filtered to measure the absolute abundance of every unique TCRbeta CDR3 rearrangement. For each sample, productive Simpson clonality was calculated as the square root of Simpson's diversity index over productive rearrangements. Entries here come from immuneACCESS through TCRdb and include only in-frame sequences with V and J called. Some clones fail to appear in such tables; in the studies checked, an unresolved V gene covers under half of the shortfall, and the cause of the remainder is unknown. V and J calls and clone size are copied from that table; D and trimming were computed from the DNA. The sample yields approximately 470,000 clones; roughly 87% were counted once. Of the sample, under 0.75% falls within the top ten clones.

Recombination linked TRBV27 to TRBJ2-7; TRBD1 matches 7 bases in the middle. This clonotype was obtained from a woman aged 18-29 years who had recovered from COVID-19. Specimen: PBMCs or T cells enriched from blood (not recorded which). The sequenced DNA: TGTGCCAGCAGCCCCTCATTGGGGGACAGCTACGAGCAGTACTTC. This gives the protein CASSPSLGDSYEQYF.